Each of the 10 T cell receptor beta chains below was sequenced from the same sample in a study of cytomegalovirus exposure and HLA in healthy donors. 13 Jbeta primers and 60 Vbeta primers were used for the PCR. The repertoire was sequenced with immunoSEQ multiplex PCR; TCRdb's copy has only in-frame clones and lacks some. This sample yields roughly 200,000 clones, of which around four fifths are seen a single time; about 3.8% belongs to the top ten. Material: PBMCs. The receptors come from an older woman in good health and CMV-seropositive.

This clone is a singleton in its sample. The CDR3 region has the DNA TGTGCCAGCATCCAGGGGGTAGGAAACACTGAAGCTTTCTTT. This codes for CASIQGVGNTEAFF. The rearrangement joins TRBV5-6 to TRBJ1-1; TRBD1 aligns across 7 bases. With 6 bases clipped from V and 2 bases from J, the junction kept 7 bases outside the gene matches. The CDR3 loop spans 14 amino acids. Germline V lookup: CDR1 SGHDT, CDR2 YYEEEE.

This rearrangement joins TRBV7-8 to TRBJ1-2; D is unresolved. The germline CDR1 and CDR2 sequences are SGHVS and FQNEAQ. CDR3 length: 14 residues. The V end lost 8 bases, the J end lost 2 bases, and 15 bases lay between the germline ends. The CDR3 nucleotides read TGTGCCAGCTCGGTCACGAGGGCAAACTATGGCTACACCTTC. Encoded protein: CASSVTRANYGYTF. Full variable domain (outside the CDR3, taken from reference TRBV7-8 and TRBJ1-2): GAGVSQSPRYKVAKRGQDVALRCDPISGHVSLFWYQQALGQGPEFLTYFQNEAQLDKSGLPSDRFFAERPEGSVSTLKIQRTQQEDSAVYLCASSVTRANYGYTFGSGTRLTVV.

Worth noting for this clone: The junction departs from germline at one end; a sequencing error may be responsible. Here the CDR3 reads CASSQVLAEEAQYF. The CDR3 DNA reads as TGCGCCAGCAGCCAAGTACTAGCGGAAGAGGCCCAGTACTTC. The V and J genes are TRBV4-3 and TRBJ2-5, with 8 bases matching TRBD2. CDR1 and CDR2 from the germline V gene are LGHNA and YSLEER. The CDR3 totals 14 residues.

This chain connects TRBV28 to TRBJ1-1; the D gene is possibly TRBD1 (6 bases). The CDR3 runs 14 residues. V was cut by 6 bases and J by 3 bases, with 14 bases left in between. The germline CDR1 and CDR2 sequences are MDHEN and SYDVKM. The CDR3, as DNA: TGTGCCAGCAGCTCCGGGACAAAGGACACTGAAGCTTTCTTT. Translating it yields CASSSGTKDTEAFF.

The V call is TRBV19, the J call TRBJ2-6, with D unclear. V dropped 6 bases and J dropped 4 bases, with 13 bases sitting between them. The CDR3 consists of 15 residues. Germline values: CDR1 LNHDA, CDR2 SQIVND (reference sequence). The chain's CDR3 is CASSPERAGANVLTF. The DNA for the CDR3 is TGTGCCAGTAGCCCCGAGAGAGCCGGGGCCAACGTCCTGACTTTC.

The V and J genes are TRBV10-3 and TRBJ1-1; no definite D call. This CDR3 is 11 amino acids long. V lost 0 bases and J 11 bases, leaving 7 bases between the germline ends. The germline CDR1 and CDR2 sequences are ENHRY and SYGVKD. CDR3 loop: CAISESSTAFF. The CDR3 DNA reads TGTGCCATCAGTGAGTCGAGTACGGCTTTCTTT.

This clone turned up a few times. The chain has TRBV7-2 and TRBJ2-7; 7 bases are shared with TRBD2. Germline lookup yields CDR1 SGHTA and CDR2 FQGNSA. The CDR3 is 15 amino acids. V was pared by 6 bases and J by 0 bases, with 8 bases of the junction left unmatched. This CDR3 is CASSFLADSSYEQYF. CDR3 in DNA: TGTGCCAGCAGTTTTCTAGCGGATTCCTCCTACGAGCAGTACTTC.

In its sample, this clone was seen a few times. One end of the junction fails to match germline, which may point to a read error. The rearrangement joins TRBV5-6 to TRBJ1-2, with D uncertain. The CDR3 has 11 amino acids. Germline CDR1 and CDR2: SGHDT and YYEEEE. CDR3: CASSLNSGYTF. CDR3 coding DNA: TGTGCCAGCAGCTTGAACTCTGGCTACACCTTC.

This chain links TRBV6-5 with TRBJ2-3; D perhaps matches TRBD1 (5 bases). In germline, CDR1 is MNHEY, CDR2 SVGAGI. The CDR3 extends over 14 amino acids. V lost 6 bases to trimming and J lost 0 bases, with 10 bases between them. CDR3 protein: CASRRGLSTDTQYF. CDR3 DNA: TGTGCCAGCAGAAGGGGCCTGAGCACAGATACGCAGTATTTT.

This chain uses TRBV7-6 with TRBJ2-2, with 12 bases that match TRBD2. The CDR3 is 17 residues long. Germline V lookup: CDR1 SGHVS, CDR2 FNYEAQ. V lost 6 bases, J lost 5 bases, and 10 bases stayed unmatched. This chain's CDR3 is CASSREPLAGGTGELFF. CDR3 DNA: TGTGCCAGCAGTCGAGAACCACTAGCGGGAGGAACCGGGGAGCTGTTTTTT.